The present entry profiles one TCR beta chain with its context. Its antigen is currently unknown. The data originate from a study of T cell responses to AZD1222 COVID-19 vaccine. Germline loops: CDR1 MNHEY, CDR2 SVGAGI. This CDR3 has 12 amino acids. V was pared by 11 bases and J by 1 base, with 11 bases between. General observations from the study: The reported proportion of spike-specific TCRs targeting unmutated variant regions was nearly half. Repertoires in all cases were sampled only once the peak T cell response had passed. Donor demographics were predominantly white British with a female majority; clonal diversity may be underestimated. Among those given AZD1222, only five to seven were seropositive at baseline.

Assay: immunoSEQ multiplex PCR; the TCRdb copy retains only in-frame clones and omits some. This table has 90,000 to 150,000 clones, approximately 90% appearing once. This sample comprised peripheral blood, obtained 28 days after the second AZD1222 dose. The TCR comes from an adult who received the AZD1222 COVID-19 vaccine. This chain joins TRBV6-5 and TRBJ2-5; D is uncertain. CDR3 loop: CASELSQETQYF. For the CDR3, the DNA is TGTGCCTCCGAGCTGTCCCAAGAGACCCAGTACTTC.